Listed below are T cell receptor beta chains from one sample, sequenced in a study of blood T cell repertoires in COVID-19. Clones were read by immunoSEQ multiplex PCR, and TCRdb kept only the in-frame ones, dropping some. The profile shows a few hundred thousand clones, 90% of them singletons. The sample was PBMCs or T cells enriched from blood (not recorded which). These receptors originate from a young woman with acute COVID-19. CDR3s include the opening cysteine and the closing phenylalanine or tryptophan. D genes are given only for firm matches. Clone size appears in some rows only: once, few, many, or a class for an expanded clone.

v_gene: TRBV28
len: 21
abundance: .
j_gene: TRBJ1-1
d_gene: .
CDR3aa: CASSLIGPGGNLPPAGTEAFF
CDR3nt: TGTGCCAGCAGTCTGATAGGGCCTGGAGGCAACTTACCTCCCGCAGGCACTGAAGCTTTCTTT

v_gene: TRBV27
len: 13
abundance: .
j_gene: TRBJ2-1
d_gene: TRBD1
CDR3aa: CASSPRTGNEQFF
CDR3nt: TGTGCCAGCAGTCCACGGACAGGCAATGAGCAGTTCTTC

v_gene: TRBV7-2
len: 16
abundance: few
j_gene: TRBJ1-1
d_gene: TRBD1
CDR3aa: CASSLPPGQGATEAFF
CDR3nt: TGTGCCAGCAGCCTACCTCCGGGACAGGGTGCCACTGAAGCTTTCTTT

v_gene: TRBV12-5
len: 14
abundance: .
j_gene: TRBJ2-7
d_gene: .
CDR3aa: CASEQGWGDYEQYF
CDR3nt: TGTGCTAGTGAACAGGGTTGGGGAGATTACGAGCAGTACTTC

v_gene: TRBV12-3/TRBV12-4
len: 11
abundance: .
j_gene: TRBJ2-3
d_gene: .
CDR3aa: CASSSTTTRYF
CDR3nt: TGTGCCAGCAGTTCCACTACAACGAGGTATTTT

v_gene: TRBV30
len: 13
abundance: .
j_gene: TRBJ2-7
d_gene: TRBD2
CDR3aa: CALAGGSPYEQYF
CDR3nt: TGTGCCTTAGCGGGAGGGTCACCCTACGAGCAGTACTTC

v_gene: TRBV7-9
len: 16
abundance: many
j_gene: TRBJ2-3
d_gene: .
CDR3aa: CASSYQGSLSTDTQYF
CDR3nt: TGTGCCAGCAGCTACCAGGGGTCCCTTAGCACAGATACGCAGTATTTT

v_gene: TRBV10-3
len: 14
abundance: .
j_gene: TRBJ1-2
d_gene: .
CDR3aa: CAISKQLSDYGYTF
CDR3nt: TGTGCCATCAGTAAACAGCTTTCAGACTATGGCTACACCTTC

v_gene: TRBV28
len: 19
abundance: .
j_gene: TRBJ2-1
d_gene: TRBD2
CDR3aa: CAGYTIGLADPREYNEQFF
CDR3nt: TGTGCCGGTTATACGATAGGACTAGCGGACCCCAGGGAATACAATGAGCAGTTCTTC

v_gene: TRBV7-6
len: 15
abundance: .
j_gene: TRBJ2-7
d_gene: .
CDR3aa: CASSLKTGQYYEQYF
CDR3nt: TGTGCCAGCAGCTTAAAGACGGGACAATACTACGAGCAGTACTTC

v_gene: TRBV6-5
len: 15
abundance: .
j_gene: TRBJ1-2
d_gene: TRBD1
CDR3aa: CASTPLPGTDYGYTF
CDR3nt: TGTGCCAGCACTCCGCTCCCGGGGACAGACTATGGCTACACCTTC

v_gene: TRBV4-1
len: 19
abundance: many
j_gene: TRBJ2-1
d_gene: TRBD2
CDR3aa: CASRVSSPGGSFPYNEQFF
CDR3nt: TGCGCCAGCCGTGTATCGTCTCCGGGGGGGTCATTCCCCTACAATGAGCAGTTCTTC

v_gene: TRBV10-3
len: 14
abundance: once
j_gene: TRBJ2-5
d_gene: TRBD1
CDR3aa: CAIGTGGLEETQYF
CDR3nt: TGTGCCATCGGGACAGGGGGTTTAGAAGAGACCCAGTACTTC

v_gene: TRBV15
len: 15
abundance: .
j_gene: TRBJ1-1
d_gene: .
CDR3aa: CATSRDLMGSTEAFF
CDR3nt: TGTGCCACCAGCAGAGATCTGATGGGGAGCACTGAAGCTTTCTTT

v_gene: TRBV4-1
len: 16
abundance: .
j_gene: TRBJ1-2
d_gene: .
CDR3aa: CASSQDEGQRYYGYTF
CDR3nt: TGCGCCAGCAGCCAAGACGAGGGACAAAGATATTATGGCTACACCTTC

v_gene: TRBV5-6
len: 16
abundance: once
j_gene: TRBJ2-5
d_gene: .
CDR3aa: CASSGTEGRVRGTQYF
CDR3nt: TGTGCCAGCAGCGGAACAGAGGGAAGGGTTCGAGGGACCCAGTACTTC

v_gene: TRBV9
len: 16
abundance: .
j_gene: TRBJ2-7
d_gene: TRBD2
CDR3aa: CASSPHPGLVSYEQYF
CDR3nt: TGTGCCAGCAGCCCCCACCCGGGACTAGTCTCCTACGAGCAGTACTTC

v_gene: TRBV3-1/TRBV3-2
len: 14
abundance: .
j_gene: TRBJ1-5
d_gene: TRBD1
CDR3aa: CASSAGQGDQPQHF
CDR3nt: TGTGCCAGCAGCGCGGGACAGGGGGATCAGCCCCAGCATTTT

v_gene: TRBV5-5
len: 18
abundance: .
j_gene: TRBJ1-5
d_gene: TRBD1
CDR3aa: CASSLATGGGMGNQPQHF
CDR3nt: TGTGCCAGCAGCTTGGCGACAGGGGGGGGTATGGGCAATCAGCCCCAGCATTTT

v_gene: TRBV7-8
len: 15
abundance: .
j_gene: TRBJ2-7
d_gene: TRBD2
CDR3aa: CASSPWGTSDYEQYF
CDR3nt: TGTGCCAGCAGCCCATGGGGGACTAGCGACTACGAGCAGTACTTC

v_gene: TRBV28
len: 15
abundance: .
j_gene: TRBJ1-3
d_gene: .
CDR3aa: CASSFASSSGNTIYF
CDR3nt: TGTGCCAGCAGTTTCGCCAGTTCCTCTGGAAACACCATATATTTT

v_gene: TRBV27
len: 15
abundance: .
j_gene: TRBJ1-5
d_gene: .
CDR3aa: CASRRGSQSNQPQHF
CDR3nt: TGTGCCAGCAGAAGGGGGTCACAAAGCAATCAGCCCCAGCATTTT

v_gene: TRBV28
len: 15
abundance: .
j_gene: TRBJ1-4
d_gene: .
CDR3aa: CASTLMGTSHEKLFF
CDR3nt: TGTGCCAGCACCCTTATGGGGACTTCTCACGAAAAACTGTTTTTT